This T cell receptor (beta chain) is from a study of blood T cell repertoires in COVID-19. Study background: Specimens from acute and convalescent COVID-19 originated in the United States, Italy and Spain. T cells, B-cell-depleted T cells, or PBMCs provided the cDNA or gDNA that served as material.

CDR1 and CDR2 (germline): MNHEY, SVGAGI. The V and J ends lost 6 bases and 7 bases, in that order; junction bases with no gene match: 4. This CDR3 comprises 12 residues. Authors' processing steps: Nucleated cell counts were estimated from reference gene primer amplification. Using immunoSEQ multiplex PCR, the repertoire was profiled, and TCRdb retains in-frame clones only, with some absent. From that table come the V and J calls and clone size; the DNA was used to work out D and trimming. The data contain 250,000 or so clones, around 83% of them singletons. Source material: peripheral blood. V usage is TRBV6-5 and J usage is TRBJ1-2; 8 bases are shared with TRBD1. The sequence derives from a man aged 30 to 45 who had recovered from COVID-19. The CDR3 region has the DNA TGTGCCAGCAGAGGACAGGGTTCTGGCTACACCTTC. This sequence encodes CASRGQGSGYTF.